Presented here are 2 T cell receptor beta chains from one specimen sequenced in a study of cytomegalovirus exposure and HLA in healthy donors. PCR used 60 Vbeta primers and 13 Jbeta primers. TCRdb's table, derived via immunoSEQ multiplex PCR, lists solely in-frame clones and lacks some. Among about 210,000 clones listed, about 80% were seen once. Sequencing input: PBMCs. The origin of the receptors is a male donor in good health and CMV-seronegative.

This clone was counted a single time. The rearrangement links TRBV10-2 to TRBJ2-7; TRBD1 matches at 7 bases. Germline V gene data show CDR1 as WSHSY and CDR2 as SAAADI. CDR3 length equals 12 residues. V lost 8 bases, J lost 6 bases, and 7 bases stayed unmatched. For the CDR3, the DNA is TGCGCCAGCCGACAGGGAAGTACCGAGCAGTACTTC. Its protein is CASRQGSTEQYF.

This chain joins TRBV25-1 and TRBJ2-3; TRBD1 might be the D (5 bases). Germline V lookup: CDR1 MGHDK, CDR2 SYGVNS. Trimming removed 3 bases from V and 0 bases from J, with 16 bases in between. CDR3 length equals 17 residues. Written as DNA, the CDR3 is TGTGCCAGCAGTGAGATTATAAGGGCAGGGAGCACAGATACGCAGTATTTT. It codes for CASSEIIRAGSTDTQYF.